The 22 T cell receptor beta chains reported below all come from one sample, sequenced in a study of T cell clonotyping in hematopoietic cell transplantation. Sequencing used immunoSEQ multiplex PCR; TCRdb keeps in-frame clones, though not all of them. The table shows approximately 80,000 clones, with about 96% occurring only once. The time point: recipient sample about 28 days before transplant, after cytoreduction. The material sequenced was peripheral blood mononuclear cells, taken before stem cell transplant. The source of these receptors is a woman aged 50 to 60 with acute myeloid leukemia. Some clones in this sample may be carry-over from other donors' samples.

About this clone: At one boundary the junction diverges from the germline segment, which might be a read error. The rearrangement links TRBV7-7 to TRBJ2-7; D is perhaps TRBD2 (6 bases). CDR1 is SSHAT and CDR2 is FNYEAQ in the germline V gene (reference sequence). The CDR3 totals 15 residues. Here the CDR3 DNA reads TGTGCTAGCAGCTTATTTGCGGGGTTAGGGTACGAGCAGTACTTC. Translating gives CASSLFAGLGYEQYF.

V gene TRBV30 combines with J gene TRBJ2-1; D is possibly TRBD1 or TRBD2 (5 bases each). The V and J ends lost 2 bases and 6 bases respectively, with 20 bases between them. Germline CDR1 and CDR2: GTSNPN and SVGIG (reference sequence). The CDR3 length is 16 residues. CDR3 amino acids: CAWSPGTSPLGNEQFF. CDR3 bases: TGTGCCTGGAGTCCAGGGACCTCGCCCTTGGGCAATGAGCAGTTCTTC.

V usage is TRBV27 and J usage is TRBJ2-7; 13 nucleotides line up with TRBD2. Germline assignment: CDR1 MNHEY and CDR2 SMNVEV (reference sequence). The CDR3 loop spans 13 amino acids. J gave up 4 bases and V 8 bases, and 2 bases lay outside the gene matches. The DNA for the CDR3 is TGTGCCAGCGGGACTAGCGGGGTGTACGAGCAGTACTTC. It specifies CASGTSGVYEQYF.

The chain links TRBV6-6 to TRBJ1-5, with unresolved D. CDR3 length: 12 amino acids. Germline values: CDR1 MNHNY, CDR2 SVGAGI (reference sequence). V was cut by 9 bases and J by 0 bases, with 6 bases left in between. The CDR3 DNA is TGTGCCAGTTCCGATAGCAATCAGCCCCAGCATTTT. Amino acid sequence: CASSDSNQPQHF.

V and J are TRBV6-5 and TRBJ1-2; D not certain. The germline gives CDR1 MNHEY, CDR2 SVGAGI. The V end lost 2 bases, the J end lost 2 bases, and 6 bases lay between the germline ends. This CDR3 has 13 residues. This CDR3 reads CASSYDGNYGYTF. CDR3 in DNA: TGTGCCAGCAGTTACGACGGGAACTATGGCTACACCTTC.

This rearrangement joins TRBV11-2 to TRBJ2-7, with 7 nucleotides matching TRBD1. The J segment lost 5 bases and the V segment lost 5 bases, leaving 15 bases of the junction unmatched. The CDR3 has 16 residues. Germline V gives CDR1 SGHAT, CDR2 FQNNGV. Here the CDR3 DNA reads TGTGCCAGCAGCCAGGACGACTTACAGGGGCTCCACGAGCAGTACTTC. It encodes CASSQDDLQGLHEQYF. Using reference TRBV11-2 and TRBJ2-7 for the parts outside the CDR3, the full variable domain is EAGVAQSPRYKIIEKRQSVAFWCNPISGHATLYWYQQILGQGPKLLIQFQNNGVVDDSQLPKDRFSAERLKGVDSTLKIQPAKLEDSAVYLCASSQDDLQGLHEQYFGPGTRLTVT.

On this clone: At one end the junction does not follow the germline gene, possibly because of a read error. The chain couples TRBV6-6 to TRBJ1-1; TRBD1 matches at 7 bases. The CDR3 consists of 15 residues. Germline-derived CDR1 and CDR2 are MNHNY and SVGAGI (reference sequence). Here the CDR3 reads CASSFGGQANAEAFF. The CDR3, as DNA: TGTGCCAGCAGTTTCGGTGGACAGGCGAACGCTGAAGCTTTCTTT.

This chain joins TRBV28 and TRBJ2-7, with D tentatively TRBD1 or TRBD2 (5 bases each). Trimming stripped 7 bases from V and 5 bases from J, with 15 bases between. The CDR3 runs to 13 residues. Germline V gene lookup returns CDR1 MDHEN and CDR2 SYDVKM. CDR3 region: CASTEGTLDEQYF. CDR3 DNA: TGTGCCAGCACTGAAGGGACCCTTGACGAGCAGTACTTC.

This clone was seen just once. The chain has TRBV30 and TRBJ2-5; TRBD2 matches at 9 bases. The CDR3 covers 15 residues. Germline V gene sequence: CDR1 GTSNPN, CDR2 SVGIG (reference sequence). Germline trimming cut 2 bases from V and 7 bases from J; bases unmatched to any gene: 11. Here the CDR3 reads CAWSRAGGPRGTQYF. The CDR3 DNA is TGTGCCTGGAGTAGAGCGGGGGGCCCAAGAGGGACCCAGTACTTC.

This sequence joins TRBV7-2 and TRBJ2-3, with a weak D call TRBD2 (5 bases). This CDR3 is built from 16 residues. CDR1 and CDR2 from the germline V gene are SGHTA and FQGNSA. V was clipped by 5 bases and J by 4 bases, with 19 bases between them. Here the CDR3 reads CASSPRGVARADTQYF. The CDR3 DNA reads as TGTGCCAGCAGCCCCAGAGGTGTAGCGAGGGCAGATACGCAGTATTTT. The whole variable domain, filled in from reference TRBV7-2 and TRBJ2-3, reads GAGVSQSPSNKVTEKGKDVELRCDPISGHTALYWYRQSLGQGLEFLIYFQGNSAPDKSGLPSDRFSAERTGGSVSTLTIQRTQQEDSAVYLCASSPRGVARADTQYFGPGTRLTVL.

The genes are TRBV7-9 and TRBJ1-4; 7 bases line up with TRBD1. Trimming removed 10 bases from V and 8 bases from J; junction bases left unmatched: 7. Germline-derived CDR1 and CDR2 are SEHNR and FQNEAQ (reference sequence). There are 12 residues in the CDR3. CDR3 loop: CATHRGKEKLFF. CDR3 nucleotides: TGTGCCACCCACAGGGGAAAAGAAAAACTGTTTTTT.

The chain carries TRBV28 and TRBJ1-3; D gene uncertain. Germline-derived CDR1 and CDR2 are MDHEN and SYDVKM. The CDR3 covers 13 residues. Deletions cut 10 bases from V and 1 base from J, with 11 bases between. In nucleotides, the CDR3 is TGTGCCACCGTCTTCTCTTCTGGAAACACCATATATTTT. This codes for CATVFSSGNTIYF.

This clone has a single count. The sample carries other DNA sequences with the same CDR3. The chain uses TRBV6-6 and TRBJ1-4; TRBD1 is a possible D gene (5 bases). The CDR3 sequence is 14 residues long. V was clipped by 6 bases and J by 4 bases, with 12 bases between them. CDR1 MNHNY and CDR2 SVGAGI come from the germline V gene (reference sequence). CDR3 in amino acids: CASSRGGFNEKLFF. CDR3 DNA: TGTGCCAGCAGCCGGGGCGGATTTAATGAAAAACTGTTTTTT.

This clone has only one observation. The CDR3 reads CASSEYAGESGYTF. CDR3 nucleotides: TGTGCCAGCAGTGAATATGCCGGGGAAAGTGGCTACACCTTC. The chain joins TRBV25-1 to TRBJ1-2; D gene ambiguous. Looked up from germline, CDR1 is MGHDK and CDR2 is SYGVNS. V was cut by 0 bases and J by 7 bases, with 12 bases left in between. The CDR3 spans 14 residues.

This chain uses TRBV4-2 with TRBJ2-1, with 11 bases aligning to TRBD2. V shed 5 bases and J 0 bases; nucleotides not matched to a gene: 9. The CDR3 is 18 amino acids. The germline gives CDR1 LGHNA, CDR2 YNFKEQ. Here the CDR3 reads CASSEGTSGASSYNEQFF. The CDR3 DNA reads TGTGCCAGCAGCGAAGGGACTAGCGGCGCGAGCTCCTACAATGAGCAGTTCTTC.

For the CDR3, the DNA is TGTGCCAGCAGCCCCCTTTTAGGAGTTGGTGGCTACACCTTC. This translates into CASSPLLGVGGYTF. The chain uses TRBV7-2 and TRBJ1-2; no firm D call. CDR3 length: 14 amino acids. Per germline, CDR1 SGHTA and CDR2 FQGNSA. Trimming pared 5 bases from V and 7 bases from J, leaving 17 bases between.

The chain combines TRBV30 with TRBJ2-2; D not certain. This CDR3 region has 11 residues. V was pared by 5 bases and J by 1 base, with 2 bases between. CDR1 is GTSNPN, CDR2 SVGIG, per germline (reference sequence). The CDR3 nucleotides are TGTGCCTGGGTGAACACCGGGGAGCTGTTTTTT. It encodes CAWVNTGELFF.

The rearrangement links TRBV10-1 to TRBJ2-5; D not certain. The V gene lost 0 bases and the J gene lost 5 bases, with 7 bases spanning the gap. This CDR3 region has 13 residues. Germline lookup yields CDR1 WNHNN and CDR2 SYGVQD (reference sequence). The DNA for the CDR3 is TGCGCCAGCAGTGAGTCGCACCGGGAGACCCAGTACTTC. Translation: CASSESHRETQYF.

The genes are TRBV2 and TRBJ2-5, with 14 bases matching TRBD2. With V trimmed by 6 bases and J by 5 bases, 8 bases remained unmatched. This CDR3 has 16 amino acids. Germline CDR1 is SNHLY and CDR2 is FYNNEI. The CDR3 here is CASRTTSGGAGETQYF. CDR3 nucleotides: TGTGCCAGCAGGACGACTAGCGGGGGGGCCGGGGAGACCCAGTACTTC.

The chain's CDR3 is CASSWAGGGTDTQYF. CDR3 in DNA: TGTGCCAGCAGCTGGGCGGGGGGCGGCACAGATACGCAGTATTTT. The rearrangement links TRBV7-3 to TRBJ2-3, with 8 bases that match TRBD2. Trimming removed 4 bases from V and 1 base from J; junction bases left unmatched: 4. The CDR3 length is 15 residues. CDR1 is SGHTA and CDR2 is FQGTGA in the germline V gene.

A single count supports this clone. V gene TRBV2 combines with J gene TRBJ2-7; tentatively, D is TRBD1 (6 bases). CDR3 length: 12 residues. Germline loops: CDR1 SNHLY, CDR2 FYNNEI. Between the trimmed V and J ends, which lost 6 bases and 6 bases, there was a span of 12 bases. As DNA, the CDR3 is TGTGCCAGCAGGTCCCAGGGGTCCGAGCAGTACTTC. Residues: CASRSQGSEQYF.

The CDR3 nucleotides read TGTGCCAGCAGTGAACTGGACCGGAATAACTATGGCTACACCTTC. Translating it yields CASSELDRNNYGYTF. The chain links TRBV25-1 to TRBJ1-2; D remains unclear. Trimming removed 2 bases from V and 1 base from J, with 11 bases in between. This CDR3 is 15 amino acids long. Germline CDR1 is MGHDK and CDR2 is SYGVNS.